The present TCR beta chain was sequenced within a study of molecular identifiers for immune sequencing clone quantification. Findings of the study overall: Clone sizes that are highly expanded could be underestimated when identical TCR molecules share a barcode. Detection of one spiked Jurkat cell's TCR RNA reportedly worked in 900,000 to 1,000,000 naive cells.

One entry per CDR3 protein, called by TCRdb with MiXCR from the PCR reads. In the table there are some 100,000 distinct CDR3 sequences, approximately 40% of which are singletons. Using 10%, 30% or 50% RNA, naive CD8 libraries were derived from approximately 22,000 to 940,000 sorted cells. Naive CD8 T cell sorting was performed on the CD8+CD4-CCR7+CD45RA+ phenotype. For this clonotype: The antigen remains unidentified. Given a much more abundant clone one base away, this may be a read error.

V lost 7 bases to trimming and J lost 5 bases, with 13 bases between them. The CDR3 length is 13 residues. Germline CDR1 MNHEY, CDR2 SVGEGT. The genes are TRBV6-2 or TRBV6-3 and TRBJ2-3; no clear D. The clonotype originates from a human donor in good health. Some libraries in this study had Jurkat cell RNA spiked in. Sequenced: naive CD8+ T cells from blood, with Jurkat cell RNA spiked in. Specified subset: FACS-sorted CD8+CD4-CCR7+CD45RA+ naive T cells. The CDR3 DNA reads TGTGCCAGCACGGTCTTTCAAGGAGATACGCAGTATTTT. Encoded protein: CASTVFQGDTQYF.